The 17 T cell receptor beta chains in this list originate from one sample, sequenced in a study of control samples from healthy donors and cancer patients (dated by TCRdb to 2020 to 2022). Library preparation used the immunoSEQ multiplex PCR assay. TCRdb obtained this table from immuneACCESS and retained in-frame rearrangements with V and J assigned. These tables miss some clones; where compared with another copy, unresolved V genes account for less than half of the shortfall, and the remainder is unexplained. This sample lists around 31,000 clones; approximately 93% were detected once. The ten largest make up approximately 6.6% of the sample. Sequenced material: blood. Receptors originate from a man in his 60s in good health.

This clone was seen only once. The J gene is TRBJ1-1, the V gene TRBV12-3 or TRBV12-4; perhaps TRBD1 as D (5 bases). Trimming pared 6 bases from V and 6 bases from J, leaving 11 bases between. The CDR3 totals 12 residues. CDR3 DNA: TGTGCCAGCAGCTCACCGGGGGCTGAAGCTTTCTTT. It yields the protein CASSSPGAEAFF.

The genes are TRBV18 and TRBJ1-1; no reliable D call. The germline CDR1 and CDR2 sequences are KGHSH and LQKENI. V lost 3 bases, J lost 0 bases, and 11 bases lay in between. This CDR3 comprises 15 residues. Here the CDR3 DNA reads TGTGCCAGCTCACCGGCGACGGACCTGAACACTGAAGCTTTCTTT. It is translated as CASSPATDLNTEAFF.

The gene calls are TRBV5-5 and TRBJ1-2, with D hard to call. The CDR3 runs to 15 residues. Trimming removed 0 bases at V and 7 bases at J, with 16 bases between. The germline CDR1 and CDR2 sequences are SGHKS and YYEKEE (reference sequence). The CDR3 loop is CASSLAGFGWVGYTF. The DNA for the CDR3 is TGTGCCAGCAGCTTGGCGGGTTTTGGTTGGGTTGGCTACACCTTC.

The V call is TRBV7-2, the J call TRBJ1-3; possible D gene TRBD1, 6 bases. CDR1 is SGHTA and CDR2 is FQGNSA in the germline V gene. Between the trimmed V and J ends, which lost 1 base and 4 bases, there was a span of 11 bases. The CDR3 is 15 amino acids. The CDR3 sequence is CASSLGDTHGNTIYF. Written as DNA, the CDR3 is TGTGCCAGCAGCTTAGGGGACACTCACGGAAACACCATATATTTT.

The J gene is TRBJ2-7, the V gene TRBV5-5; possible D gene TRBD2, 6 bases. The CDR3 contains 16 residues. Germline V lookup: CDR1 SGHKS, CDR2 YYEKEE (reference sequence). The ends were cut back, 4 bases at V and 0 bases at J, with 17 bases in the middle. The chain's CDR3 is CASSPEGGTPSYEQYF. CDR3 sequence (DNA): TGTGCCAGCAGCCCGGAAGGAGGGACTCCCTCCTACGAGCAGTACTTC. The entire variable domain, with the rest obtained from reference TRBV5-5 and TRBJ2-7, is as follows: DAGVTQSPTHLIKTRGQQVTLRCSPISGHKSVSWYQQVLGQGPQFIFQYYEKEERGRGNFPDRFSARQFPNYSSELNVNALLLGDSALYLCASSPEGGTPSYEQYFGPGTRLTVT.

This clone was counted a few times. CDR3 bases: TGTGCCAGCAGTGCCAGGGGGGACAGGGGGTCCCACGAGCAGTACTTC. It is translated as CASSARGDRGSHEQYF. The chain employs TRBV11-2 and TRBJ2-7; 11 bases align to TRBD1. V was pared by 6 bases and J by 5 bases, with 12 bases of the junction left unmatched. Germline V gene sequence: CDR1 SGHAT, CDR2 FQNNGV. This CDR3 is 16 amino acids long.

In its sample, this clone was seen once. Other nucleotide sequences from this sample produce the same CDR3. The V gene is TRBV9, the J gene TRBJ1-5; D gene ambiguous. The CDR3 runs 14 residues. Germline CDR1 SGDLS, CDR2 YYNGEE. V lost 0 bases, J lost 0 bases, and 4 bases lay in between. The CDR3 nucleotides are TGTGCCAGCAGCGTAGGGGATAGCAATCAGCCCCAGCATTTT. As protein: CASSVGDSNQPQHF. The full variable domain, with the rest looked up from reference TRBV9 and TRBJ1-5, is DSGVTQTPKHLITATGQRVTLRCSPRSGDLSVYWYQQSLDQGLQFLIQYYNGEERAKGNILERFSAQQFPDLHSELNLSSLELGDSALYFCASSVGDSNQPQHFGDGTRLSIL.

The CDR3 spells CAVTGVDTEAFF. For the CDR3, the DNA is TGTGCCGTAACAGGGGTGGACACTGAAGCTTTCTTT. This chain joins TRBV6-5 and TRBJ1-1, with TRBD1 matching over 7 bases. In germline, CDR1 is MNHEY, CDR2 SVGAGI. V was pared by 11 bases and J by 3 bases, with 6 bases of the junction left unmatched. The CDR3 loop spans 12 amino acids.

The V and J genes are TRBV9 and TRBJ1-3; the D is unclear. The CDR3 sequence is 16 residues long. Germline assignment: CDR1 SGDLS and CDR2 YYNGEE. V lost 3 bases and J 2 bases, leaving 15 bases between the germline ends. CDR3 protein: CASSALGRTAGNTIYF. CDR3 coding DNA: TGTGCCAGCAGCGCCCTCGGCAGGACGGCTGGAAACACCATATATTTT.

The chain recombines TRBV18 with TRBJ1-5, with 7 nucleotides matching TRBD1. V trimming: 6 bases; J trimming: 4 bases; junction bases outside the gene matches: 9. The CDR3 covers 15 residues. CDR1 KGHSH and CDR2 LQKENI come from the germline V gene. The CDR3 protein is CASSESQGPNQPQHF. DNA for the CDR3: TGTGCCAGCTCCGAGTCACAGGGGCCAAATCAGCCCCAGCATTTT.

This clone was counted once. The sample has other DNA sequences that encode this CDR3 too. The genes are TRBV19 and TRBJ2-7; 9 bases are a match to TRBD1. The CDR3 is 13 amino acids. The germline V gene encodes CDR1 LNHDA and CDR2 SQIVND (reference sequence). The J segment lost 10 bases and the V segment lost 4 bases, leaving 8 bases of the junction unmatched. CDR3 in amino acids: CASSNQRDREQYF. In DNA, the CDR3 is TGTGCCAGTAGTAACCAAAGGGACAGGGAACAGTACTTC. Full variable domain (rest looked up from reference TRBV19 and TRBJ2-7): DGGITQSPKYLFRKEGQNVTLSCEQNLNHDAMYWYRQDPGQGLRLIYYSQIVNDFQKGDIAEGYSVSREKKESFPLTVTSAQKNPTAFYLCASSNQRDREQYFGPGTRLTVT.

The V gene is TRBV19, the J gene TRBJ1-6; D unresolved. The ends were cut back, 4 bases at V and 7 bases at J, with 14 bases in the middle. The V gene's germline CDR1 is LNHDA and CDR2 SQIVND (reference sequence). The CDR3 spans 15 residues. Here the CDR3 DNA reads TGTGCCAGTAGTACGGGGAGTACAGTGAATTCACCCCTCCACTTT. This encodes CASSTGSTVNSPLHF.

The chain recombines TRBV6-5 with TRBJ1-6, with TRBD1 as a possible D gene (5 bases). Trimming stripped 6 bases from V and 12 bases from J, with 15 bases between. The CDR3 runs 13 residues. CDR1 is MNHEY and CDR2 is SVGAGI in the germline V gene. This CDR3 reads CASRSGGVKPLHF. Here the CDR3 DNA reads TGTGCCAGCAGATCCGGGGGGGTGAAACCCCTCCACTTT.

The V call is TRBV20-1, the J call TRBJ1-2, with D possibly being TRBD1 (5 bases). V was shortened by 6 bases and J by 10 bases, with 15 bases between the two germline ends. This CDR3 has 11 residues. CDR1 is DFQATT and CDR2 is SNEGSKA in the germline V gene (reference sequence). CDR3 protein: CSAPRGPLYTF. In DNA, the CDR3 is TGCAGTGCGCCGCGGGGACCCCTCTACACCTTC.

The chain uses TRBV7-2 and TRBJ1-2; D is uncertain. The CDR3 extends over 11 amino acids. V was trimmed by 3 bases and J by 8 bases, leaving 7 bases between them. Per germline, CDR1 SGHTA and CDR2 FQGNSA. CDR3 nucleotides: TGTGCCAGCAGCTTCCGAGGCGGCTACACCTTC. Its protein is CASSFRGGYTF.

This clone was picked up one time. V usage is TRBV7-2 and J usage is TRBJ2-7; D remains ambiguous. Germline V CDR1 and CDR2: SGHTA, FQGNSA. This CDR3 spans 11 amino acids. V lost 0 bases to trimming and J lost 6 bases, with 3 bases between them. In nucleotides, the CDR3 is TGTGCCAGCAGCTTAGCGATCGAGCAGTACTTC. Translated, it gives CASSLAIEQYF. Looking up the rest from reference TRBV7-2 and TRBJ2-7 gives the full variable domain: GAGVSQSPSNKVTEKGKDVELRCDPISGHTALYWYRQSLGQGLEFLIYFQGNSAPDKSGLPSDRFSAERTGGSVSTLTIQRTQQEDSAVYLCASSLAIEQYFGPGTRLTVT.

The rearrangement joins TRBV7-8 to TRBJ1-6, with no clear D. Germline V lookup: CDR1 SGHVS, CDR2 FQNEAQ. Trimming pared 5 bases from V and 6 bases from J, leaving 8 bases between. CDR3 size: 13 residues. The CDR3 DNA reads TGTGCCAGCAGCGGCTCCCTTAATTCACCCCTCCACTTT. The encoded protein is CASSGSLNSPLHF.